This T cell receptor beta chain was identified in a study of cytomegalovirus exposure and HLA in healthy donors. The study's findings and limits: In a later analysis, at a false discovery rate of 0.05, some 17,000 TCR beta sequences were associated with HLA alleles.

A multiplex PCR was run with 60 Vbeta primers and 13 Jbeta primers. Assay used: immunoSEQ multiplex PCR; TCRdb lists only in-frame clones, some missing. The table includes roughly 180,000 clones, about 77% detected once. From germline, CDR1 is MNHNS and CDR2 SASEGT. The length of the CDR3 is 15 residues. The germline V and J ends were trimmed by 0 bases and 5 bases, with 13 bases remaining between them. Worth noting for this clone: The antigen is unknown.

The gene calls are TRBV6-1 and TRBJ1-2; weak D call: TRBD1 (6 bases). The TCR was taken from a female donor in good health and CMV-seronegative. The specimen sequenced was PBMCs. The CDR3 DNA is TGTGCCAGCAGTGAAGCGGTTGGGAGGGGGTATGGCTACACCTTC. This gives the protein CASSEAVGRGYGYTF.